The 15 T cell receptor beta chains presented below share a single source sample, sequenced in a study of blood T cell repertoires in COVID-19. The protocol was immunoSEQ multiplex PCR, while the TCRdb copy is restricted to in-frame clones and leaves out a portion. This table holds 150,000 to 200,000 clones, around 87% found once. The sequencing sample was made of peripheral blood. Receptor source: a woman of 80 years or more in a cohort sampled during active or convalescent COVID-19.

The genes are TRBV7-9 and TRBJ2-1; 7 bases align to TRBD2. This CDR3 is built from 16 residues. Trimming took 5 bases from V and 5 from J; bases not matched to a gene: 12. CDR1 is SEHNR and CDR2 is FQNEAQ in the germline V gene (reference sequence). The CDR3 region has the DNA TGTGCCAGCAGCCCAACCTCCGGGACTACCGACAATGAGCAGTTCTTC. This translates into CASSPTSGTTDNEQFF.

This clone was found once. This chain links TRBV14 with TRBJ2-6; D ambiguous. CDR3 size: 15 residues. V was pared by 2 bases and J by 2 bases, with 7 bases between. Looked up from germline, CDR1 is SGHDN and CDR2 is FVKESK. The CDR3, as DNA: TGTGCCAGCAGCCAACTCGGTGCTGGGGCCAACGTCCTGACTTTC. This codes for CASSQLGAGANVLTF. Together with reference TRBV14 and TRBJ2-6, the CDR3 gives the full variable domain: EAGVTQFPSHSVIEKGQTVTLRCDPISGHDNLYWYRRVMGKEIKFLLHFVKESKQDESGMPNNRFLAERTGGTYSTLKVQPAELEDSGVYFCASSQLGAGANVLTFGAGSRLTVL.

J is TRBJ2-7 and V is TRBV25-1; D remains ambiguous. CDR1 is MGHDK, CDR2 SYGVNS, per germline. Trimming removed 2 bases from V and 3 bases from J, with 5 bases in between. The CDR3 has 12 residues. The CDR3 bases are TGTGCCAGCAGTGAAATCGGCTACGAGCAGTACTTC. It encodes CASSEIGYEQYF.

This clone occurred once. V usage is TRBV7-6 and J usage is TRBJ2-5, with TRBD2 matching 10 bases. The V and J ends lost 0 bases and 3 bases, in that order; junction bases with no gene match: 4. CDR3 length equals 16 residues. Germline CDR1 is SGHVS and CDR2 is FNYEAQ. The CDR3 loop is CASSLAISGGKETQYF. DNA of the CDR3: TGTGCCAGCAGCTTAGCGATTAGCGGGGGGAAAGAGACCCAGTACTTC.

This rearrangement joins TRBV27 to TRBJ1-6; no firm D call. Germline V CDR1 and CDR2: MNHEY, SMNVEV (reference sequence). V lost 0 bases to trimming and J lost 7 bases, with 7 bases between them. The CDR3 totals 14 residues. The CDR3, as DNA: TGTGCCAGCAGTTTATCTCAGGCCAATTCACCCCTCCACTTT. Protein product: CASSLSQANSPLHF.

The chain employs TRBV27 and TRBJ2-5; tentative D call: TRBD1 (5 bases). Germline loops: CDR1 MNHEY, CDR2 SMNVEV (reference sequence). The CDR3 extends over 15 amino acids. The V end lost 8 bases, the J end lost 2 bases, and 18 bases lay between the germline ends. CDR3 region: CASAYVAGIQETQYF. The CDR3 DNA reads as TGTGCCAGCGCCTACGTCGCAGGGATACAAGAGACCCAGTACTTC.

The J gene is TRBJ2-1, the V gene TRBV4-1; 7 nucleotides match TRBD2. Trimming removed 3 bases from V and 9 bases from J; junction bases left unmatched: 2. This CDR3 is 12 amino acids long. CDR1 and CDR2 from the germline V gene are MGHRA and YSYEKL. CDR3 sequence reads: CASSHAGVEQFF. Written as DNA, the CDR3 is TGCGCCAGCAGCCATGCGGGGGTTGAGCAGTTCTTC.

The chain joins TRBV7-9 to TRBJ1-4; tentatively, D is TRBD1 (5 bases). The germline gives CDR1 SEHNR, CDR2 FQNEAQ (reference sequence). Trimming stripped 2 bases from V and 3 bases from J, with 10 bases between. This CDR3 has 15 residues. CDR3 bases: TGTGCCAGCAGCTTACCAGGGCTGGCTAATGAAAAACTGTTTTTT. It yields the protein CASSLPGLANEKLFF.

This clone was detected only once. The CDR3 loop is CAWSVGSESTDTQYF. In DNA form, the CDR3 reads TGTGCCTGGAGTGTAGGTTCGGAGAGCACAGATACGCAGTATTTT. The rearrangement links TRBV30 to TRBJ2-3; no clear D gene. Between the trimmed V and J ends, which lost 0 bases and 0 bases, there was a span of 10 bases. This CDR3 is built from 15 residues. CDR1 and CDR2 from the germline V gene are GTSNPN and SVGIG (reference sequence).

The chain links TRBV6-5 to TRBJ2-2, with D perhaps TRBD1 (6 bases). The ends were cut back, 4 bases at V and 4 bases at J, with 13 bases in the middle. The germline V gene has CDR1 MNHEY and CDR2 SVGAGI. The CDR3 extends over 15 amino acids. In DNA form, the CDR3 reads TGTGCCAGCAGTTTTATGGGGGCCGTCACCGGGGAGCTGTTTTTT. It yields the protein CASSFMGAVTGELFF.

The chain couples TRBV9 to TRBJ1-3; no firm D call. CDR1 and CDR2 from the germline V gene are SGDLS and YYNGEE. V was pared by 3 bases and J by 1 base, with 14 bases between. This CDR3 region has 16 residues. As DNA, the CDR3 is TGTGCCAGCAGCGCCGCATTGGGGAGATCTGGAAACACCATATATTTT. Translating it yields CASSAALGRSGNTIYF.

The V call is TRBV9, the J call TRBJ2-7, with 9 bases identical to TRBD2. Germline V gene lookup returns CDR1 SGDLS and CDR2 YYNGEE. Germline trimming cut 0 bases from V and 4 bases from J; bases unmatched to any gene: 2. This CDR3 comprises 14 residues. The CDR3 spells CASSVGSGGYEQYF. The DNA for the CDR3 is TGTGCCAGCAGCGTAGGTAGCGGGGGTTACGAGCAGTACTTC.

This clone was observed many times. This sequence joins TRBV5-1 and TRBJ2-2; no reliable D call. There are 15 residues in the CDR3. V was cut by 3 bases and J by 0 bases, with 9 bases left in between. Germline CDR1 reads SGHRS; CDR2 reads YFSETQ. CDR3 bases: TGCGCCAGCAGCTGGCACGACACGAACACCGGGGAGCTGTTTTTT. It yields the protein CASSWHDTNTGELFF.

The rearrangement joins TRBV4-3 to TRBJ2-3; 9 nucleotides match TRBD2. With 1 base clipped from V and 4 bases from J, the junction kept 6 bases outside the gene matches. In germline, CDR1 is LGHNA, CDR2 YSLEER. The CDR3 runs to 16 residues. CDR3 loop: CASSQGGGGVSDTQYF. CDR3 DNA sequence: TGCGCCAGCAGCCAAGGGGGCGGGGGGGTCTCAGATACGCAGTATTTT.

V usage is TRBV15 and J usage is TRBJ1-5; D is undetermined. Germline CDR1 LNHNV, CDR2 YYDKDF (reference sequence). Trimming stripped 0 bases from V and 5 bases from J, with 11 bases between. This CDR3 region has 15 residues. CDR3: CATSRDPSSDQPQHF. Here the CDR3 DNA reads TGTGCCACCAGCAGAGATCCCAGCAGCGATCAGCCCCAGCATTTT.